A selection of T cell receptor beta chains follows, all from one sample in a study of shared clonotypes between healthy human individuals. Here immunoSEQ multiplex PCR was the method, and the copy in TCRdb shows in-frame clones only, minus some. Altogether roughly 760,000 clones are present, about 74% being singletons, with the ten largest covering about 1.8%. The sequenced material came from memory CD4+ T cells sorted from blood. These receptors were obtained from a woman in her thirties in good health. CDR3s include the opening cysteine and the closing phenylalanine or tryptophan. D genes are given only for firm matches. Some rows mark clone size as missing; the rest say once, few, many or name a class of expanded clone.

abundance | j_gene | len | v_gene | d_gene | CDR3aa | CDR3nt
. | TRBJ2-7 | 15 | TRBV28 | TRBD2 | CASSPRLAGAYEQYF | TGTGCCAGCTCCCCCAGACTAGCGGGGGCCTACGAGCAGTACTTC
. | TRBJ2-7 | 14 | TRBV6-5 | TRBD1 | CASRDRGTYYEQYF | TGTGCCAGCAGGGACAGGGGTACCTACTACGAGCAGTACTTC
. | TRBJ2-3 | 15 | TRBV7-9 | . | CASSSGLEGTDTQYF | TGTGCCAGCAGCTCGGGTCTAGAGGGCACAGATACGCAGTATTTT
. | TRBJ2-5 | 16 | TRBV5-5 | . | CASSYRGGWYQETQYF | TGTGCCAGCAGCTACCGCGGAGGTTGGTACCAAGAGACCCAGTACTTC
. | TRBJ2-7 | 17 | TRBV5-1 | . | CASSLAGRAGAKDEQYF | TGCGCCAGCAGCTTGGCGGGGCGAGCTGGCGCTAAGGACGAGCAGTACTTC
few | TRBJ2-1 | 14 | TRBV11-3 | TRBD2 | CASSSSGDYNEQFF | TGTGCCAGCAGCTCTAGCGGGGATTACAATGAGCAGTTCTTC
. | TRBJ1-4 | 13 | TRBV28 | . | CASIRQLNEKLFF | TGTGCCAGCATTAGGCAGTTGAATGAAAAACTGTTTTTT
. | TRBJ2-2 | 16 | TRBV28 | . | CASRPMVWDMAGELFF | TGTGCCAGCAGACCAATGGTCTGGGACATGGCCGGGGAGCTGTTTTTT
. | TRBJ2-2 | 14 | TRBV7-9 | . | CASSLARVPGELFF | TGTGCCAGCAGCTTAGCCAGGGTACCCGGGGAGCTGTTTTTT
. | TRBJ2-1 | 14 | TRBV28 | . | CASSSPGDSNEQFF | TGTGCCAGCAGTAGCCCCGGCGACTCGAATGAGCAGTTCTTC
few | TRBJ1-2 | 13 | TRBV7-2 | TRBD1 | CASRPTGGYGYTF | TGTGCCAGCAGACCGACAGGGGGCTATGGCTACACCTTC
. | TRBJ1-1 | 14 | TRBV19 | . | CASSIATGGSEAFF | TGTGCCAGTAGTATAGCCACAGGAGGATCTGAAGCTTTCTTT
few | TRBJ2-7 | 14 | TRBV6-5 | . | CASNCGTADCEQYF | TGTGCCTCAAACTGCGGGACTGCTGATTGCGAGCAGTACTTC
. | TRBJ1-1 | 14 | TRBV28 | . | CASSNPGSNTEAFF | TGTGCCAGCAGTAATCCAGGGTCGAACACTGAAGCTTTCTTT
. | TRBJ2-5 | 15 | TRBV5-5 | . | CASSANRVEQETQYF | TGTGCCAGCAGCGCTAACAGGGTTGAACAGGAGACCCAGTACTTC
. | TRBJ2-2 | 18 | TRBV2 | TRBD1 | CASPENRDRAHWAGELFF | TGTGCCAGCCCTGAAAACCGGGACAGGGCCCACTGGGCCGGGGAGCTGTTTTTT
. | TRBJ1-3 | 13 | TRBV4-1 | TRBD1 | CASSQDWTGLLYF | TGCGCCAGCAGCCAAGATTGGACAGGGCTCTTATATTTT
. | TRBJ2-7 | 13 | TRBV5-4 | . | CASSFRSAYEQYF | TGTGCCAGCAGCTTCCGGTCTGCCTACGAGCAGTACTTC
. | TRBJ2-7 | 15 | TRBV30 | TRBD2 | CACTSGSSHRGEQYF | TGTGCCTGTACTAGCGGGAGTAGTCATCGGGGCGAGCAGTACTTC
once | TRBJ1-4 | 15 | TRBV28 | . | CASRPHWGTNEKLFF | TGTGCCAGCAGACCCCACTGGGGAACTAATGAAAAACTGTTTTTT
. | TRBJ2-1 | 15 | TRBV6-5 | TRBD2 | CASSYSLAGPNEQFF | TGTGCCAGCAGTTACTCTCTAGCGGGACCTAATGAGCAGTTCTTC
. | TRBJ2-1 | 13 | TRBV2 | . | CASRTTSYNEQFF | TGTGCCAGCAGGACCACAAGTTACAATGAGCAGTTCTTC
. | TRBJ2-7 | 15 | TRBV28 | TRBD1 | CASTGGQASSYEQYF | TGTGCCAGCACCGGGGGACAGGCAAGCTCCTACGAGCAGTACTTC
. | TRBJ2-5 | 15 | TRBV5-4 | TRBD2 | CASSLYTGGYETQYF | TGTGCCAGCAGCTTGTATACGGGAGGGTATGAGACCCAGTACTTC
. | TRBJ2-2 | 16 | TRBV5-1 | TRBD2 | CASSSGTSLNTGELFF | TGCGCCAGCAGCTCAGGGACTAGTTTAAACACCGGGGAGCTGTTTTTT
few | TRBJ2-5 | 13 | TRBV25-1 | . | CASSEGREETQYF | TGTGCCAGCAGTGAGGGCAGGGAAGAGACCCAGTACTTC
. | TRBJ1-4 | 13 | TRBV7-9 | . | CASSLKGWKKLFF | TGTGCCAGCAGCTTGAAGGGGTGGAAGAAACTGTTTTTT
. | TRBJ1-1 | 13 | TRBV5-1 | . | CASSLAKDTEAFF | TGCGCCAGCAGCTTGGCGAAGGACACTGAAGCTTTCTTT
once | TRBJ2-3 | 14 | TRBV7-9 | TRBD1 | CASSTGQAPDTQYF | TGTGCCAGCAGCACCGGACAGGCCCCAGATACGCAGTATTTT
. | TRBJ2-1 | 16 | TRBV7-8 | . | CASSFPSGVSGNEQFF | TGTGCCAGCAGCTTCCCATCGGGAGTGTCTGGCAATGAGCAGTTCTTC
. | TRBJ1-1 | 14 | TRBV28 | . | CASSLPTGRTEAFF | TGTGCCAGCAGTCTCCCCACAGGGAGAACTGAAGCTTTCTTT
. | TRBJ2-7 | 13 | TRBV2 | . | CASSDDSLYEQYF | TGTGCCAGCAGCGATGATTCGCTCTACGAGCAGTACTTC
. | TRBJ2-7 | 16 | TRBV10-1 | TRBD2 | CARGKGLAGEPYEQYF | TGCGCCAGGGGGAAGGGACTAGCGGGAGAGCCCTACGAGCAGTACTTC
. | TRBJ1-1 | 13 | TRBV19 | TRBD1 | CASRNTGGGPAFF | TGTGCCAGTAGAAACACAGGGGGCGGCCCGGCTTTCTTT
once | TRBJ2-7 | 12 | TRBV10-3 | TRBD1 | CAISAADREQYF | TGTGCCATCAGTGCGGCGGACAGGGAGCAGTACTTC
. | TRBJ1-2 | 14 | TRBV6-1 | . | CASCWTGINYGYTF | TGTGCCAGTTGCTGGACGGGCATCAACTATGGCTACACCTTC
few | TRBJ2-1 | 18 | TRBV19 | TRBD2 | CASSPTATRTSGSNEQFF | TGTGCCAGTAGTCCGACAGCCACTCGGACTAGCGGGAGTAATGAGCAGTTCTTC
few | TRBJ1-2 | 15 | TRBV9 | TRBD1 | CASSQEEGAVYGYTF | TGTGCCAGCAGCCAAGAGGAGGGGGCAGTTTATGGCTACACCTTC
. | TRBJ2-7 | 15 | TRBV15 | . | CATSRGDSGSLEQYF | TGTGCCACCAGCAGAGGCGATAGCGGCTCCCTCGAGCAGTACTTC
. | TRBJ2-3 | 14 | TRBV7-2 | . | CASSLGTRTDTQYF | TGTGCCAGCAGCTTAGGGACCCGCACAGATACGCAGTATTTT
. | TRBJ1-5 | 13 | TRBV7-9 | . | CASSFQEGQPQHF | TGTGCCAGCAGCTTTCAGGAGGGTCAGCCCCAGCATTTT
. | TRBJ2-1 | 14 | TRBV4-2 | TRBD2 | CASSSRERGHEQFF | TGTGCCAGCAGCTCGCGGGAGAGGGGACATGAGCAGTTCTTC
. | TRBJ2-3 | 16 | TRBV7-2 | . | CASSPRAQGGVDTQYF | TGTGCCAGCAGCCCAAGGGCCCAGGGTGGGGTAGATACGCAGTATTTT